Given below is one T cell receptor (beta chain) in context. Its antigen is not identified. Germline CDR1 is LNHNV and CDR2 is YYDKDF (reference sequence). This CDR3 is 13 amino acids long. V was clipped by 5 bases and J by 6 bases, with 11 bases between them. Patients all relapsed after autologous stem cell transplantation, and there was variation in brentuximab vedotin exposure. Best response was recorded as complete response, partial response or progressive disease. Produced via immunoSEQ multiplex PCR; TCRdb's table is partial and in-frame only. The repertoire has roughly 34,000 clones, over 65% of them found once; the top ten carry about 16%. The source of the sample is a study of PD-1 blockade in classical Hodgkin lymphoma. Study-level findings and limits: Baseline diversity in complete responders resembled that of newly diagnosed patients. Baseline TCR diversity was reportedly lower in newly diagnosed patients than in healthy donors. It was reported as lower still in relapsed/refractory patients.

This TCR was sampled from a human donor with classical Hodgkin lymphoma. This specimen consisted of peripheral blood mononuclear cells (PBMCs), obtained before the second cycle of nivolumab. The gene calls are TRBV15 and TRBJ1-5; D call uncertain. The CDR3 DNA is TGTGCCACCAGCCCGAGGGAGGGTCAGCCCCAGCATTTT. Translated, it gives CATSPREGQPQHF.